This T cell receptor beta chain derives from a study of CD8+CD57+ T cells in acquired aplastic anemia (dated by TCRdb to the late 2010s). Study-level background: On average, sorted CD4+ and CD8+ cells yielded around 3.5 ug of extracted DNA, with a range of roughly 0.19 to 27.4 ug. CD8+CD57+ expansion was defined as frequency above the mean frequency observed in healthy subjects.

The patients picked for sequencing were ones in whom flow cytometry had shown an expansion of CD8+CD57+ cells. Severe acquired aplastic anemia was diagnosed in all patients according to International Study of Aplastic Anemia and Agranulocytosis and Camitta criteria. No patient had received any therapy when blood was sampled. In this study, sorted CD4+ and CD8+ T cells from the blood of healthy subjects and of severe aplastic anemia patients had their TCR repertoires deep-sequenced. Patients were enrolled in the USA under clinicaltrials.gov protocols 00001620, 01623167, 00001397, 00071045, 00081523 and 00961064. Ficoll-Paque density gradient centrifugation was used to isolate peripheral blood mononuclear cells. CD4+ and CD8+ T cells were sorted by FACS or magnetic beads before DNA extraction. V is reduced by 3 bases and J by 5 bases, leaving a spacing of 4 bases between them. Reading from cysteine to phenylalanine, the CDR3 counts 11 amino acids. The sequence is cut down to CDR3 DNA, 33 bases in frame from base 1.

Findings and caveats that apply to the study as a whole: Patients and healthy controls showed no significant difference in CD8+ Simpson's diversity (P=0.060). Approximately 27 CD8+ CDR3 sequences were found in both patients and controls but appeared to be highly expressed in patients and within the immunodominant clones of the patients.

TCR beta VDJ combination and CDR3 sequence profiling used genomic DNA as the template. TCR repertoire sequencing was run on an Illumina HiSeq 2000. The original pipeline was this. Repertoire assessment relied on Simpson's diversity index, CDR3 size and DJ length profiles, and TRBV/TRBJ rearrangement plots. The most abundant DNA sequence in the deep sequencing data was taken as the immunodominant clone. CDR3 amino acid sequences were screened for sharing across subjects and compared with published repertoires and the VDJdb database. The raw public data were reprocessed by TCRdb itself: fastp quality trimming at Q25, MiXCR clonotype calling, in-frame beta chains only. CDR3 protein duplicates are merged, each entry listing the most common genes and DNA. The V and J calls follow TCRdb's processing rather than the paper's. A total of 400,000 to 600,000 distinct CDR3 sequences appear in this sample, approximately 32% of them only once. The ten largest clones capture less than 0.85% of the sample.

This clonotype occurred many times. The specificity of this receptor is unknown. No base quality information exists; no much larger clone differs at one position. This sequence was found in a human donor with aplastic anemia. The specimen sequenced was sorted CD4+, CD8+, or CD8+CD57+ T cells (not recorded which) from PBMCs. The chain links TRBV12-3 or TRBV12-4 with TRBJ1-2; the D gene cannot be resolved reliably. The CDR3 reads CASSLGYGYTF. The DNA is TGTGCCAGCAGTTTGGGTTATGGCTACACCTTC.